This entry lists 3 T cell receptor beta chains sequenced from one sample in a study of T cells in Graves' hyperthyroidism and ophthalmopathy. Amplification targeted TCR beta CDR3 regions from RNA transcripts. Researchers ran a first-round RT-PCR on the TCR CDR3 using the HTBI primer set. TCRdb reanalysed the multiplex PCR reads using MiXCR and keeps one entry per CDR3 protein. The profile shows about 350,000 distinct CDR3 sequences, approximately 15% of them singletons. The sample consisted of blood. The receptors were gathered from a young woman with Graves' hyperthyroidism.

This clonotype appeared a few times. This sequence joins TRBV2 and TRBJ1-1; TRBD1 might be the D (6 bases). The CDR3 covers 13 residues. From germline, CDR1 is SNHLY and CDR2 FYNNEI. V gave up 3 bases and J gave up 3 bases, with 8 bases separating them. The CDR3 DNA reads TGTGCCAGCAGTGATGGACAGTACACTGAAGCTTTCTTT. This encodes CASSDGQYTEAFF.

This clonotype has a count of ten or more. The chain couples TRBV7-8 to TRBJ2-2; 7 positions match TRBD2. V dropped 5 bases and J dropped 6; count of bases not matched to a gene: 3. The CDR3 is 13 residues long. Germline values: CDR1 SGHVS, CDR2 FQNEAQ. For the CDR3, the DNA is TGTGCCAGCAGCCACGGACTAGCCGGGGAGCTGTTTTTT. Protein: CASSHGLAGELFF.

CDR3 sequence (DNA): TGTGCCAGCTCACTGGTCTCCGATCCGGGTGGTCACAATGAGCAGTTCTTC. Translated, it gives CASSLVSDPGGHNEQFF. The rearrangement joins TRBV18 to TRBJ2-1; D is undetermined. The CDR3 is 17 residues long. From germline, CDR1 is KGHSH and CDR2 LQKENI. Deletions cut 4 bases from V and 5 bases from J, with 21 bases between.